The 2 T cell receptor beta chains listed next were all sequenced from one sample in a study of shared clonotypes between healthy human individuals. The repertoire was sequenced with immunoSEQ multiplex PCR; TCRdb's copy has only in-frame clones and lacks some. The data show around 1.4 million clones, with roughly 98.5% seen just once and roughly 0.35% held by the top ten. Sample: naive CD4+ T cells sorted from blood. Subset defined: CD45RA+ positively selected. The receptors shown here come from a man aged 25 to 40 in good health.

The chain couples TRBV19 to TRBJ2-3; D tentatively fits TRBD1 or TRBD2 (6 bases each). CDR1 is LNHDA, CDR2 SQIVND, per germline (reference sequence). The V and J ends lost 1 base and 7 bases respectively, with 15 bases between them. The CDR3 is 15 residues long. CDR3 loop: CASSIVDGGHYTQYF. As DNA, the CDR3 is TGTGCCAGTAGTATAGTGGACGGGGGCCATTATACGCAGTATTTT.

The V call is TRBV5-1, the J call TRBJ2-2; D unresolved. The CDR3 extends over 15 amino acids. Between the trimmed V and J ends, which lost 0 bases and 2 bases, there was a span of 8 bases. Per germline, CDR1 SGHRS and CDR2 YFSETQ. CDR3 region: CASSLVGINTGELFF. In nucleotides, the CDR3 is TGCGCCAGCAGCTTGGTAGGGATCAACACCGGGGAGCTGTTTTTT.